Listed below are T cell receptor beta chains from one sample, sequenced in a study of radiotherapy plus CTLA-4 blockade in lung cancer. Generated by immunoSEQ multiplex PCR, the TCRdb table keeps only in-frame clones and is missing some. The table has about 100,000 clones, 83% seen once. The source material was peripheral blood, sampled from a patient treated with radiotherapy plus ipilimumab. Source of these receptors: a human donor with non-small cell lung cancer who had stable disease on radiotherapy plus ipilimumab. Both conserved end residues are part of each CDR3. Each record gives: J gene, V gene, D gene, clone size, CDR3 protein, CDR3 DNA. The D gene is left open where the match is weak. The size field is filled for only some rows; it gives once, few, many or a size class.

TRBJ1-2 | TRBV6-5 | - | medium-sized | CAAGSSSRGYTF | TGTGCCGCGGGGTCATCCAGTCGTGGCTACACCTTC
TRBJ2-2 | TRBV7-9 | - | once | CASSAGAGELFF | TGTGCCAGCAGCGCCGGGGCCGGGGAGCTGTTTTTT
TRBJ1-4 | TRBV5-1 | - | few | CASSLEQLGEKLFF | TGCGCCAGCAGCTTGGAACAGTTGGGGGAAAAACTGTTTTTT
TRBJ2-4 | TRBV2 | - | - | CASSETWVAKNIQYF | TGTGCCAGCAGTGAAACATGGGTAGCCAAAAACATTCAGTACTTC
TRBJ1-3 | TRBV6-1 | - | - | CASKNSPNSGNTIYF | TGTGCCAGCAAGAACAGTCCCAACTCTGGAAACACCATATATTTT
TRBJ1-5 | TRBV19 | TRBD1 | few | CASTTRTGGTSGNQPQHF | TGTGCCAGTACCACACGGACAGGGGGCACCTCGGGCAATCAGCCCCAGCATTTT
TRBJ2-5 | TRBV6-5 | - | - | CASSSPRARETQYF | TGTGCCAGCAGTTCACCTAGGGCGCGGGAGACCCAGTACTTC
TRBJ1-1 | TRBV7-9 | - | once | CASSLSPTEAFF | TGTGCCAGCAGCCTCTCCCCGACTGAAGCTTTCTTT
TRBJ2-7 | TRBV28 | - | once | CASRGSGGRSYEQYF | TGTGCCAGCAGGGGGAGTGGGGGCCGGTCCTACGAGCAGTACTTC
TRBJ2-7 | TRBV1 | - | few | CTSSQGSSYEQYF | TGCACCAGCAGCCAAGGGAGCTCCTACGAGCAGTACTTC
TRBJ2-5 | TRBV5-4 | - | once | CASSLGGARPQETQYF | TGTGCCAGCAGCTTGGGGGGGGCCCGCCCTCAAGAGACCCAGTACTTC
TRBJ2-7 | TRBV5-6 | - | - | CASTFQGLSSYEQYF | TGTGCCAGCACCTTTCAGGGACTCAGTTCCTACGAGCAGTACTTC
TRBJ2-1 | TRBV11-1 | TRBD2 | - | CASSLASGAGEQFF | TGTGCCAGCAGCTTGGCTAGCGGGGCGGGTGAGCAGTTCTTC
TRBJ1-6 | TRBV2 | TRBD1 | - | CASSEGTGDSPLHF | TGTGCCAGCAGTGAAGGGACAGGTGATTCACCCCTCCACTTT
TRBJ1-3 | TRBV5-1 | - | - | CASSLVGLQSGNTIYF | TGCGCCAGCAGCTTGGTGGGACTCCAATCTGGAAACACCATATATTTT
TRBJ1-1 | TRBV7-9 | TRBD1 | once | CASSLSQGVAFF | TGTGCCAGCAGCTTATCTCAGGGGGTGGCTTTCTTT
TRBJ2-5 | TRBV5-1 | TRBD1 | - | CAGSLAGTEETQYF | TGCGCCGGCAGCTTGGCCGGGACAGAAGAGACCCAGTACTTC
TRBJ2-2 | TRBV7-3 | TRBD2 | - | CASSPTGTSGRNTGELFF | TGTGCCAGCAGCCCTACCGGGACTAGCGGGAGAAACACCGGGGAGCTGTTTTTT
TRBJ1-5 | TRBV15 | - | - | CATSRDAGVRSNQPQHF | TGTGCCACCAGCAGAGATGCGGGGGTTCGGAGCAATCAGCCCCAGCATTTT
TRBJ2-5 | TRBV14 | - | once | CASSQDNSFGGETQYF | TGTGCCAGCAGCCAAGATAATAGTTTCGGGGGAGAGACCCAGTACTTC
TRBJ2-1 | TRBV10-1 | TRBD2 | - | CASSEPPTSGGQYNEQFF | TGCGCCAGCAGTGAGCCCCCGACTAGCGGAGGCCAGTACAATGAGCAGTTCTTC
TRBJ2-1 | TRBV5-1 | - | - | CASSLASREPYNEQFF | TGCGCCAGCAGCTTGGCCTCTCGGGAGCCCTACAATGAGCAGTTCTTC
TRBJ2-7 | TRBV28 | TRBD2 | - | CASSSGGAGSYEQYF | TGTGCCAGCAGTTCGGGGGGGGCGGGCTCCTACGAGCAGTACTTC
TRBJ2-1 | TRBV7-2 | TRBD2 | - | CASSYLILAGYNEQFF | TGTGCCAGCAGCTATTTAATCCTAGCGGGCTACAATGAGCAGTTCTTC
TRBJ2-1 | TRBV5-1 | - | - | CASSWEAGSYNEQFF | TGCGCCAGCAGCTGGGAAGCGGGTTCCTACAATGAGCAGTTCTTC
TRBJ1-6 | TRBV19 | TRBD1 | few | CASSSSDRGNSPLHF | TGTGCCAGTAGTAGTTCGGACAGGGGGAATTCACCCCTCCACTTT
TRBJ1-6 | TRBV30 | - | - | CAWNYQSPYNSPLHF | TGTGCCTGGAATTACCAGAGTCCCTATAATTCACCCCTCCACTTT
TRBJ2-2 | TRBV30 | - | - | CAWSLQSRELFF | TGTGCCTGGAGTCTCCAATCCCGGGAGCTGTTTTTT
TRBJ1-5 | TRBV6-5 | TRBD1 | - | CASSYDRVGQPQHF | TGTGCCAGCAGTTATGACAGGGTGGGCCAGCCCCAGCATTTT
TRBJ1-6 | TRBV9 | - | - | CASSVTDSPLHF | TGTGCCAGCAGCGTTACTGATTCACCCCTCCACTTT
TRBJ1-1 | TRBV7-3 | - | - | CASSPRAVNTEAFF | TGTGCCAGCAGCCCCAGGGCGGTGAACACTGAAGCTTTCTTT
TRBJ2-2 | TRBV28 | TRBD2 | - | CASSFRGRENTGELFF | TGTGCCAGCAGTTTTCGCGGGAGAGAAAACACCGGGGAGCTGTTTTTT
TRBJ1-6 | TRBV7-8 | TRBD1 | once | CASSLPGGENNSPLHF | TGTGCCAGCAGCTTACCAGGGGGCGAAAATAATTCACCCCTCCACTTT
TRBJ1-2 | TRBV27 | - | - | CASSSRSDYGYTF | TGTGCCAGCAGTTCCAGGTCGGACTATGGCTACACCTTC
TRBJ2-5 | TRBV29-1 | - | - | CSVFYSAGQGETQYF | TGCAGCGTATTCTACTCCGCGGGGCAAGGAGAGACCCAGTACTTC
TRBJ1-5 | TRBV6-5 | - | - | CASSYLKNQPQHF | TGTGCCAGCAGTTACCTTAAAAATCAGCCCCAGCATTTT
TRBJ2-2 | TRBV14 | - | - | CASSQATGLTGELFF | TGTGCCAGCAGCCAAGCTACAGGCCTCACCGGGGAGCTGTTTTTT
TRBJ2-5 | TRBV30 | - | - | CAWRKETQYF | TGTGCCTGGAGGAAAGAGACCCAGTACTTC
TRBJ2-7 | TRBV28 | TRBD2 | - | CASSSPRRGRGEQYF | TGTGCCAGCAGTTCCCCCCGACGAGGGAGGGGCGAGCAGTACTTC
TRBJ1-6 | TRBV7-9 | - | - | CASSLGGRGNSPLHF | TGTGCCAGCAGCTTAGGAGGGCGAGGTAATTCACCCCTCCACTTT
TRBJ1-2 | TRBV5-6 | - | - | CASSLGRLAWDNYGYTF | TGTGCCAGCAGCTTGGGCCGCCTGGCGTGGGATAACTATGGCTACACCTTC
TRBJ2-1 | TRBV9 | - | - | CASSVGWGSYNEQFF | TGTGCCAGCAGCGTAGGGTGGGGCTCCTACAATGAGCAGTTCTTC